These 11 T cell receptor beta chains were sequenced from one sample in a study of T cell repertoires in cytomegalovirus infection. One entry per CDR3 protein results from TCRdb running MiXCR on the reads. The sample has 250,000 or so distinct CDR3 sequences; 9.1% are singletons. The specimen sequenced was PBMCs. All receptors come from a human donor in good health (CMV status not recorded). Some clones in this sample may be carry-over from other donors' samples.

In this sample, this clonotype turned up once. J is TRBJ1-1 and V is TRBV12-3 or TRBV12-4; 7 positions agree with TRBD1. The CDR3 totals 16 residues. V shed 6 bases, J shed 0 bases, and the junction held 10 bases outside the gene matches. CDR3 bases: TGTGCCAGCAGCCCGCGAGACAGGGTCTTGAACACTGAAGCTTTCTTT. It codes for CASSPRDRVLNTEAFF.

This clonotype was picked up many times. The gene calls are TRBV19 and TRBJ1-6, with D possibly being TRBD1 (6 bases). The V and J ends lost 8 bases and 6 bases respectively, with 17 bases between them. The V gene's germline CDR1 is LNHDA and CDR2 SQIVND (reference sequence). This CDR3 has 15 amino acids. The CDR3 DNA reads TGTGCCAGTGGAAAGGGGGGCGGCATTAATTCACCCCTCCACTTT. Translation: CASGKGGGINSPLHF.

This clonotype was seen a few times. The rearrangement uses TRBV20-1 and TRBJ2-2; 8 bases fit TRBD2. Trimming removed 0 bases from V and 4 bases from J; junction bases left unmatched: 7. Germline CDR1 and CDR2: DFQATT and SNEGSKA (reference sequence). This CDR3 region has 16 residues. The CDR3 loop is CSARDPAGGSTGELFF. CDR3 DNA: TGCAGTGCTAGAGATCCGGCGGGGGGTAGCACCGGGGAGCTGTTTTTT.

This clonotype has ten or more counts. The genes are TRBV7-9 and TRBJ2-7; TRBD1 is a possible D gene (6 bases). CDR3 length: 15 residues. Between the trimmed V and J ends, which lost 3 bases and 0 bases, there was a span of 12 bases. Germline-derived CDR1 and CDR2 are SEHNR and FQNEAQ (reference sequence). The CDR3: CASSLVMGASYEQYF. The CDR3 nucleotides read TGTGCCAGCAGCTTGGTTATGGGGGCCTCCTACGAGCAGTACTTC.

The CDR3 DNA is TGTGCCAGTATTCCAGGGGGCAACACAGATACGCAGTATTTT. Amino acids: CASIPGGNTDTQYF. The chain employs TRBV19 and TRBJ2-3; 8 nucleotides align to TRBD1. CDR3 length equals 14 residues. CDR1 and CDR2 from the germline V gene are LNHDA and SQIVND (reference sequence). Trimming cost V 7 bases and J 2 bases; bases outside gene matches: 5.

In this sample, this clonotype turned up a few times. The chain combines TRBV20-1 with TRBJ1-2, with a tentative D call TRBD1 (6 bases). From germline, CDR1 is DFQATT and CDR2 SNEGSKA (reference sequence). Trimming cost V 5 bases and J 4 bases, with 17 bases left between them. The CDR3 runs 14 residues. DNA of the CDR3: TGCAGTGCTTCTGAGTGGGGGCCCGGCTATGGCTACACCTTC. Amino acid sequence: CSASEWGPGYGYTF.

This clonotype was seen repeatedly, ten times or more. CDR3 nucleotides: TGTGCCAGCAGCTCGTCAGGGGCCTATGGCTACACCTTC. Translated: CASSSSGAYGYTF. The rearrangement links TRBV7-2 to TRBJ1-2; a weak D match, TRBD1 (6 bases). The CDR3 length is 13 residues. V shed 4 bases and J shed 4 bases, with 10 bases lying between them. Germline CDR1 is SGHTA and CDR2 is FQGNSA.

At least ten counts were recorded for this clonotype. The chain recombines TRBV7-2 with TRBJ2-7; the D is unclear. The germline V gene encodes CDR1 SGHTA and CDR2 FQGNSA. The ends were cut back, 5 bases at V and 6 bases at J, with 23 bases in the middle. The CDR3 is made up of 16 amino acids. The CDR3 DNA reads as TGTGCCAGCAGCCCCCGAGGAAGGGCCCGCTTGTCCGAGCAGTACTTC. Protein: CASSPRGRARLSEQYF.

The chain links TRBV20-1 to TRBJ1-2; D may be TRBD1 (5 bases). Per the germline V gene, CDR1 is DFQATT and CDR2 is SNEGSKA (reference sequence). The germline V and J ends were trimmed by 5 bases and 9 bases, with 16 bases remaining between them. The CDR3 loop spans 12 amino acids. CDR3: CSASHGTASYTF. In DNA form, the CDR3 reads TGCAGTGCTTCCCACGGGACCGCAAGCTACACCTTC.

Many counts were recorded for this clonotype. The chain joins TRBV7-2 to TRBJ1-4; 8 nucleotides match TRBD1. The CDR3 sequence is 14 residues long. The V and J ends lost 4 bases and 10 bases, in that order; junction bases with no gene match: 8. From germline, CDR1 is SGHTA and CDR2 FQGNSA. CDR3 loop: CASSSGQGGGKLFF. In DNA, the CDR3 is TGTGCCAGCAGCTCCGGACAGGGAGGGGGAAAACTGTTTTTT.

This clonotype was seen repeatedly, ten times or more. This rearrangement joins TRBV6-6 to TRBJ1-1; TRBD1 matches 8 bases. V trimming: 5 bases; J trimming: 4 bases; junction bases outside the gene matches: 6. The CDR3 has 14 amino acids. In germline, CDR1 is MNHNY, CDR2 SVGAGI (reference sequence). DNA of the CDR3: TGTGCCAGCAGTGTTGCTCAGGGGGCCACTGAAGCTTTCTTT. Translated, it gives CASSVAQGATEAFF.